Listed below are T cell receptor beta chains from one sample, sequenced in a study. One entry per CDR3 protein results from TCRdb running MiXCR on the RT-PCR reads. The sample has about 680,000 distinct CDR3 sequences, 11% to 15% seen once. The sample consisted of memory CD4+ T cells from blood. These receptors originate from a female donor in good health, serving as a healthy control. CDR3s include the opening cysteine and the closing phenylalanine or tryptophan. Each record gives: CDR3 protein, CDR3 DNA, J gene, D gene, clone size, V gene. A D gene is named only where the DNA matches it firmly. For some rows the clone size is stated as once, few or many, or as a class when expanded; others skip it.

CATGQPGGQETQYF	TGTGCCACCGGGCAGCCCGGAGGGCAAGAGACCCAGTACTTC	TRBJ2-5	NA	NA	TRBV24-1
CASSSLAGGTQETQYF	TGTGCCAGCAGTTCCTTAGCGGGGGGCACGCAAGAGACCCAGTACTTC	TRBJ2-5	TRBD2	NA	TRBV6-6
CASKSTGELFF	TGCGCCAGCAAAAGTACCGGGGAGCTGTTTTTT	TRBJ2-2	NA	NA	TRBV5-1
CASSPRSGSVYEQYF	TGTGCCAGCAGCCCACGCTCGGGGTCGGTATACGAGCAGTACTTC	TRBJ2-7	NA	NA	TRBV7-8
CASSPWTGNTGELFF	TGCGCCAGCAGCCCTTGGACAGGGAACACCGGGGAGCTGTTTTTT	TRBJ2-2	TRBD1	many	TRBV4-3
CSARRDRGNYGYTF	TGCAGTGCTCGCCGGGACAGGGGCAACTATGGCTACACCTTC	TRBJ1-2	TRBD1	NA	TRBV20-1
CASSDSGNPYNEQFF	TGTGCCAGCAGTGATAGCGGGAACCCCTACAATGAGCAGTTCTTC	TRBJ2-1	TRBD2	few	TRBV28
CASSFSQSYFTDTQYF	TGTGCCAGCAGTTTCTCCCAGAGCTACTTCACAGATACGCAGTATTTT	TRBJ2-3	NA	few	TRBV27
CASSQGTAGGETQYF	TGTGCCAGCAGCCAAGGTACGGCGGGAGGAGAGACCCAGTACTTC	TRBJ2-5	TRBD2	many	TRBV3-1
CASSYSLSLRAFF	TGTGCCAGCAGTTACTCCCTTTCGCTTAGAGCTTTCTTT	TRBJ1-1	NA	many	TRBV6-5
CASTFPGNEQFF	TGTGCCAGCACTTTCCCGGGGAATGAGCAGTTCTTC	TRBJ2-1	NA	NA	TRBV12-3/TRBV12-4
CASSFSGYSNQPQHF	TGTGCCAGCAGCTTTTCAGGTTATAGCAATCAGCCCCAGCATTTT	TRBJ1-5	NA	many	TRBV7-9
CASTWDPVREQYF	TGTGCCAGCACTTGGGACCCCGTACGGGAGCAGTACTTC	TRBJ2-7	NA	NA	TRBV28
CSASNVALYNEQFF	TGCAGTGCGAGCAACGTAGCCCTCTACAATGAGCAGTTCTTC	TRBJ2-1	NA	NA	TRBV20-1
CASSSFYGGEQFF	TGTGCCAGCAGTTCGTTCTATGGGGGTGAGCAGTTCTTC	TRBJ2-1	NA	few	TRBV6-5
CATSDPGTGGATLFF	TGTGCCACCAGTGACCCCGGGACAGGGGGCGCGACGCTGTTTTTT	TRBJ2-2	TRBD1	few	TRBV24-1
CASSPRYSTDTQYF	TGTGCCAGCAGCCCGAGGTACAGCACAGATACGCAGTATTTT	TRBJ2-3	NA	NA	TRBV12-3/TRBV12-4
CSARPFAVAGKLQETQYF	TGCAGTGCTAGACCATTCGCGGTAGCGGGGAAGCTCCAAGAGACCCAGTACTTC	TRBJ2-5	TRBD2	NA	TRBV20-1
CSAQGQGLEYF	TGCAGTGCGCAGGGACAGGGGCTTGAGTATTTT	TRBJ2-3	TRBD1	few	TRBV20-1
CSATLSGREKETQYF	TGCAGTGCTACTCTAAGCGGGAGGGAAAAAGAGACCCAGTACTTC	TRBJ2-5	TRBD2	NA	TRBV20-1
CSARDLAAPDLYEQYF	TGCAGTGCTAGAGATCTAGCGGCCCCGGACCTCTACGAGCAGTACTTC	TRBJ2-7	TRBD2	many	TRBV20-1
CASSPTGTYNTQYF	TGTGCCAGCAGCCCGACAGGGACCTACAATACGCAGTATTTT	TRBJ2-3	TRBD1	many	TRBV7-2
CASSAYSVANTEAFF	TGCGCCAGCAGTGCCTACAGCGTCGCGAACACTGAAGCTTTCTTT	TRBJ1-1	NA	NA	TRBV10-1
CASSQEPGGRNQPQHF	TGTGCCAGCAGCCAAGAACCAGGGGGCAGGAATCAGCCCCAGCATTTT	TRBJ1-5	TRBD1	few	TRBV3-1
CASSLDTGVYTEALF	TGCGCCAGCAGCTTGGATACAGGGGTGTACACTGAAGCTTTGTTT	TRBJ1-1	TRBD1	NA	TRBV5-1
CASSMGQMNTEAFF	TGTGCCAGCAGCATGGGGCAGATGAACACTGAAGCTTTCTTT	TRBJ1-1	NA	few	TRBV2
CSATRKQETQYF	TGCAGTGCTACCAGAAAGCAAGAGACCCAGTACTTC	TRBJ2-5	NA	NA	TRBV20-1
CASRINTGSTEAFF	TGTGCCAGCAGGATTAATACAGGGTCCACTGAAGCTTTCTTT	TRBJ1-1	NA	few	TRBV12-3/TRBV12-4
CASSYGGNSGMYNEQFF	TGTGCCAGCAGCTACGGTGGCAATAGCGGGATGTACAATGAGCAGTTCTTC	TRBJ2-1	TRBD2	many	TRBV5-6
CSARDLSRAGEQYF	TGCAGTGCTAGAGATCTATCCAGGGCCGGCGAGCAGTACTTC	TRBJ2-7	NA	NA	TRBV20-1
CASSPRTVQSSPLHF	TGTGCCAGCAGTCCACGGACAGTCCAAAGTAGCCCCCTCCACTTT	TRBJ1-6	NA	NA	TRBV27
CATSDSGTGIRTDTQYF	TGTGCCACCAGTGATTCCGGGACAGGGATACGCACAGATACGCAGTATTTT	TRBJ2-3	TRBD1	NA	TRBV24-1
CASSPPGVDTIYF	TGTGCCAGCAGCCCTCCAGGGGTCGACACCATATATTTT	TRBJ1-3	NA	NA	TRBV5-5
CASSRGTGSHEKLFF	TGCGCCAGCAGCCGCGGGACAGGGTCCCACGAAAAACTGTTTTTT	TRBJ1-4	TRBD1	few	TRBV5-1
CASSQEGTGRWNYGYTF	TGCGCCAGCAGCCAAGAAGGGACAGGGCGGTGGAACTATGGCTACACCTTC	TRBJ1-2	TRBD1	many	TRBV4-1
CASSSGDRAGTQYF	TGTGCCAGCAGCTCCGGGGACAGGGCGGGCACGCAGTATTTT	TRBJ2-3	TRBD1	NA	TRBV11-1
CASTNGAGVTDTQYF	TGTGCCAGCACCAACGGAGCGGGAGTCACAGATACGCAGTATTTT	TRBJ2-3	TRBD2	NA	TRBV7-8
CASSLDGRPIYEQFF	TGCGCCAGCAGCTTGGACGGGAGGCCCATATATGAGCAGTTCTTC	TRBJ2-1	TRBD2	NA	TRBV5-1
CASSQTSNSPLHF	TGCGCCAGCAGCCAGACCAGCAATTCACCCCTCCACTTT	TRBJ1-6	NA	NA	TRBV4-3
CSAPSGTGSSQPQHF	TGCAGTGCGCCCTCAGGGACAGGTTCCAGTCAGCCCCAGCATTTT	TRBJ1-5	TRBD1	NA	TRBV20-1
CASSSFTGAWSGYTF	TGTGCCAGCAGCTCCTTTACAGGGGCATGGAGTGGCTACACCTTC	TRBJ1-2	TRBD1	few	TRBV5-6